The 29 T cell receptor beta chains below were found in one sample sequenced in a study of blood T cell repertoires in COVID-19. Generated by immunoSEQ multiplex PCR, the TCRdb table keeps only in-frame clones and is missing some. This sample has about 180,000 clones, with over 75% found just once. The sample was PBMCs or T cells enriched from blood (not recorded which). These TCRs come from a woman between 18 and 29 years old who had recovered from COVID-19.

The chain combines TRBV7-9 with TRBJ1-4, with 7 bases aligning to TRBD1. The V gene end was trimmed by 5 bases and the J gene end by 5 bases; junction bases not matched to a gene: 8. Germline CDR1 reads SEHNR; CDR2 reads FQNEAQ (reference sequence). The CDR3 runs 15 residues. The CDR3: CASSLGDRVNEKLFF. Written as DNA, the CDR3 is TGTGCCAGCAGCCTTGGAGACAGGGTAAATGAAAAACTGTTTTTT. Full variable domain (missing parts from reference TRBV7-9 and TRBJ1-4): DTGVSQNPRHKITKRGQNVTFRCDPISEHNRLYWYRQTLGQGPEFLTYFQNEAQLEKSRLLSDRFSAERPKGSFSTLEIQRTEQGDSAMYLCASSLGDRVNEKLFFGSGTQLSVL.

In this sample, this clone turned up a few times. CDR3 DNA sequence: TGTGCCAGCAGCCCCAACTCCCCGGGAGGTGGCTACACCTTC. Encoded protein: CASSPNSPGGGYTF. The chain has TRBV7-8 and TRBJ1-2, with D unresolved. The CDR3 sequence is 14 residues long. Germline CDR1 SGHVS, CDR2 FQNEAQ. The V and J ends lost 5 bases and 7 bases respectively, with 17 bases between them.

This clone showed up just once. The chain employs TRBV27 and TRBJ2-7; the D gene is possibly TRBD1 (5 bases). The CDR3 runs to 14 residues. CDR1 is MNHEY, CDR2 SMNVEV, per germline (reference sequence). V dropped 3 bases and J dropped 1 base, with 10 bases sitting between them. In DNA, the CDR3 is TGTGCCAGCAGTTTGAGGCAGGGATCCTACGAGCAGTACTTC. This encodes CASSLRQGSYEQYF.

This chain's CDR3 is CASKSVPGSYEQYF. CDR3 sequence (DNA): TGTGCCAGCAAAAGTGTTCCGGGCTCCTACGAGCAGTACTTC. V and J are TRBV7-2 and TRBJ2-7; D not resolved. This CDR3 comprises 14 residues. Trimming left V 7 bases short and J 0 bases short, with 13 bases between. CDR1 and CDR2 from the germline V gene are SGHTA and FQGNSA.

This clone was picked up a small number of times. CDR3 amino acids: CASSQGGQQYGYTF. In DNA form, the CDR3 reads TGTGCCAGCAGCCAAGGGGGACAACAATATGGCTACACCTTC. The chain couples TRBV3-1 (or the pseudogene TRBV3-2) to TRBJ1-2; D might be TRBD1 (6 bases). The CDR3 extends over 14 amino acids. V shed 1 base and J shed 5 bases, with 11 bases lying between them. Germline V gene data show CDR1 as LGHDT and CDR2 as YNNKEL (reference sequence).

The chain combines TRBV20-1 with TRBJ2-1; 8 nucleotides line up with TRBD2. Germline assignment: CDR1 DFQATT and CDR2 SNEGSKA (reference sequence). This CDR3 is 10 amino acids long. The DNA for the CDR3 is TGCAGCGGGGGGGCCAATGAGCAGTTCTTC. It encodes CSGGANEQFF.

The rearrangement uses TRBV11-2 and TRBJ1-2; D unresolved. V gave up 5 bases and J gave up 2 bases, with 6 bases separating them. Germline CDR1 reads SGHAT; CDR2 reads FQNNGV. The CDR3 is made up of 12 amino acids. CDR3 coding DNA: TGTGCCAGCAGCGCCCAGAACTATGGCTACACCTTC. Protein sequence: CASSAQNYGYTF.

The V call is TRBV6-5, the J call TRBJ2-5; TRBD1 matches at 12 bases. After removal of 5 bases from V and 5 bases from J, the junction contained 6 bases not matched to a gene. The CDR3 covers 15 residues. Germline loops: CDR1 MNHEY, CDR2 SVGAGI. CDR3 loop: CASSPGTGGPETQYF. DNA for the CDR3: TGTGCCAGCAGTCCCGGGACAGGGGGCCCGGAGACCCAGTACTTC.

The CDR3 DNA reads TGCGCCAGCAGTGGGCAACCGGGACTAGCCTACGAGCAGTACTTC. It specifies CASSGQPGLAYEQYF. The V gene is TRBV10-1, the J gene TRBJ2-7; 8 bases are shared with TRBD2. J was trimmed by 2 bases and V by 4 bases; bases with no gene match: 7. CDR1 and CDR2 from the germline V gene are WNHNN and SYGVQD (reference sequence). The CDR3 spans 15 residues.

The chain employs TRBV7-3 and TRBJ2-1, with 8 bases that match TRBD2. V trimming: 1 base; J trimming: 8 bases; junction bases outside the gene matches: 10. The CDR3 runs to 16 residues. Germline-derived CDR1 and CDR2 are SGHTA and FQGTGA. CDR3 amino acids: CASSLNAGGIRDEQFF. CDR3 DNA: TGTGCCAGCAGCTTAAATGCGGGAGGAATCCGGGATGAGCAGTTCTTC.

The chain carries TRBV10-3 and TRBJ1-1; possibly TRBD1 for D (5 bases). The ends were cut back, 3 bases at V and 1 base at J, with 12 bases in the middle. CDR1 is ENHRY, CDR2 SYGVKD, per germline. This CDR3 spans 15 amino acids. The CDR3 DNA sequence: TGTGCCATCAGTGAAATGCAAACAGGGAACACTGAAGCTTTCTTT. Its protein is CAISEMQTGNTEAFF.

The J gene is TRBJ1-1, the V gene TRBV2; perhaps TRBD1 as D (5 bases). Trimming took 6 bases from V and 1 from J, leaving 15 bases between them. Germline CDR1 reads SNHLY; CDR2 reads FYNNEI. The CDR3 is made up of 15 amino acids. This chain's CDR3 is CASSGRQGANTEAFF. The CDR3 DNA reads TGTGCCAGCAGCGGTCGTCAAGGGGCGAACACTGAAGCTTTCTTT. The entire variable domain, with the rest obtained from reference TRBV2 and TRBJ1-1, is as follows: EPEVTQTPSHQVTQMGQEVILRCVPISNHLYFYWYRQILGQKVEFLVSFYNNEISEKSEIFDDQFSVERPDGSNFTLKIRSTKLEDSAMYFCASSGRQGANTEAFFGQGTRLTVV.

The chain links TRBV7-8 to TRBJ1-3; no definite D call. Per the germline V gene, CDR1 is SGHVS and CDR2 is FQNEAQ. This CDR3 contains 14 residues. The V and J ends lost 0 bases and 2 bases respectively, with 5 bases between them. The CDR3 region is CASSLAAAGNTIYF. CDR3 nucleotides: TGTGCCAGCAGCTTAGCGGCCGCTGGAAACACCATATATTTT.

The CDR3 DNA reads TGTGCCAGCAGCTTAAGCCTGACAGGGCCCGCAGATACGCAGTATTTT. As protein: CASSLSLTGPADTQYF. The V call is TRBV28, the J call TRBJ2-3, with TRBD1 matching 7 bases. Germline CDR1 and CDR2: MDHEN and SYDVKM. Germline trimming cut 6 bases from V and 4 bases from J; bases unmatched to any gene: 13. This CDR3 has 16 residues.

The V call is TRBV18, the J call TRBJ2-3; TRBD1 agrees at 7 bases. V shed 0 bases, J shed 2 bases, and the junction held 5 bases outside the gene matches. This CDR3 is built from 16 residues. The germline V gene has CDR1 KGHSH and CDR2 LQKENI. The CDR3 reads CASSPPRQGDTDTQYF. CDR3 nucleotides: TGTGCCAGCTCACCACCCCGGCAGGGGGACACAGATACGCAGTATTTT.

This chain uses TRBV19 with TRBJ1-5, with D perhaps TRBD1 (6 bases). This CDR3 is built from 15 residues. Deletions cut 5 bases from V and 2 bases from J, with 13 bases between. Germline V lookup: CDR1 LNHDA, CDR2 SQIVND (reference sequence). CDR3 loop: CASSPGGAGNQPQHF. In nucleotides, the CDR3 is TGTGCCAGTAGTCCTGGGGGCGCGGGCAATCAGCCCCAGCATTTT.

The chain uses TRBV19 and TRBJ2-2; possible D gene TRBD1, 5 bases. Germline CDR1 reads LNHDA; CDR2 reads SQIVND (reference sequence). V dropped 6 bases and J dropped 5 bases, with 7 bases sitting between them. CDR3 length: 12 amino acids. Written as DNA, the CDR3 is TGTGCCAGTAGCAGGGTTACCGGGGAGCTGTTTTTT. Translation: CASSRVTGELFF.

For this clone: Given the absence of the conserved phenylalanine or tryptophan at the CDR3 end, a read error is likely. No DNA is shown, since the ends of the CDR3 on it are uncertain; the CDR3 is the one TCRdb lists. The chain carries TRBV3-1 (or the pseudogene TRBV3-2) and TRBJ2-7; the D call TRBD2 from the table was never checked on the DNA. The germline gives CDR1 LGHDT, CDR2 YNNKEL (reference sequence). Both ends counted, the CDR3 spans 12 residues. CDR3 protein: CASSQQPGLAIL.

This chain links TRBV11-3 with TRBJ2-1; D might be TRBD2 (6 bases). Germline values: CDR1 SGHNT, CDR2 YENEEA. There are 14 residues in the CDR3. Deletions cut 2 bases from V and 6 bases from J, with 11 bases between. CDR3 residues: CASSLTGRLNEQFF. CDR3 coding DNA: TGTGCCAGCAGCTTAACCGGGAGACTCAATGAGCAGTTCTTC.

The CDR3 loop reads CASRGTGDTEAFF. For the CDR3, the DNA is TGCGCCAGCAGGGGCACAGGGGACACTGAAGCTTTCTTT. The rearrangement uses TRBV5-1 and TRBJ1-1; 7 positions match TRBD1. This CDR3 is built from 13 residues. V was clipped by 5 bases and J by 3 bases; unmatched bases: 4. CDR1 is SGHRS and CDR2 is YFSETQ in the germline V gene.

The chain has TRBV3-1 (or the pseudogene TRBV3-2) and TRBJ2-7, with D possibly being TRBD2 (5 bases). There are 14 residues in the CDR3. Germline V CDR1 and CDR2: LGHDT, YNNKEL (reference sequence). The V end lost 8 bases, the J end lost 2 bases, and 16 bases lay between the germline ends. CDR3 residues: CASGTFGGPYEQYF. In DNA, the CDR3 is TGTGCCAGCGGTACTTTCGGAGGACCCTACGAGCAGTACTTC.

V is TRBV5-4 and J is TRBJ2-1; a possible D gene is TRBD2 (6 bases). Trimming left V 0 bases short and J 0 bases short, with 13 bases between. CDR3 size: 17 residues. CDR1 and CDR2 from the germline V gene are SGHNT and YYREEE (reference sequence). The CDR3 spells CASSLGTRGNSYNEQFF. The CDR3 DNA reads as TGTGCCAGCAGCTTGGGGACGCGGGGCAACTCCTACAATGAGCAGTTCTTC. Drawing the rest from reference TRBV5-4 and TRBJ2-1, the complete variable domain is ETGVTQSPTHLIKTRGQQVTLRCSSQSGHNTVSWYQQALGQGPQFIFQYYREEENGRGNFPPRFSGLQFPNYSSELNVNALELDDSALYLCASSLGTRGNSYNEQFFGPGTRLTVL.

The CDR3 region is CASSSLTRTGELFF. The CDR3 DNA reads as TGTGCCAGCAGTTCTCTGACTCGTACCGGGGAGCTGTTTTTT. The chain carries TRBV11-2 and TRBJ2-2, with D uncertain. The germline V gene encodes CDR1 SGHAT and CDR2 FQNNGV. This CDR3 has 14 amino acids. The V and J ends lost 6 bases and 5 bases respectively, with 13 bases between them. Using reference TRBV11-2 and TRBJ2-2 for the parts outside the CDR3, the full variable domain is EAGVAQSPRYKIIEKRQSVAFWCNPISGHATLYWYQQILGQGPKLLIQFQNNGVVDDSQLPKDRFSAERLKGVDSTLKIQPAKLEDSAVYLCASSSLTRTGELFFGEGSRLTVL.

The chain is built from TRBV29-1 and TRBJ2-1; 9 nucleotides match TRBD2. After removal of 4 bases from V and 6 bases from J, the junction contained 4 bases not matched to a gene. Germline CDR1 is SQVTM and CDR2 is ANQGSEA. The CDR3 length is 13 residues. CDR3 coding DNA: TGCAGCGTTGGGACTAGCGTGGTCAATGAGCAGTTCTTC. Translation gives CSVGTSVVNEQFF.

This chain links TRBV7-9 with TRBJ1-3, with unresolved D. The CDR3 contains 16 residues. V lost 5 bases and J 4 bases, leaving 18 bases between the germline ends. Germline V lookup: CDR1 SEHNR, CDR2 FQNEAQ (reference sequence). This CDR3 is CASSPAPRQRGNTIYF. The CDR3 DNA sequence: TGTGCCAGCAGCCCCGCCCCCCGGCAGCGAGGAAACACCATATATTTT.

The V gene is TRBV5-1, the J gene TRBJ2-1, with TRBD1 as a possible D gene (5 bases). CDR3 length: 16 amino acids. The V gene's germline CDR1 is SGHRS and CDR2 YFSETQ. The V gene lost 5 bases and the J gene lost 4 bases, with 19 bases spanning the gap. This CDR3 is CASRPDDSFLYNEQFF. The CDR3 DNA is TGCGCCAGCAGACCGGACGACAGCTTCCTTTACAATGAGCAGTTCTTC.

The chain employs TRBV18 and TRBJ2-3; D ambiguous. CDR1 is KGHSH and CDR2 is LQKENI in the germline V gene. CDR3 length: 11 residues. Trimming removed 5 bases from V and 3 bases from J, with 3 bases in between. CDR3 in DNA: TGTGCCAGCTCAACTACAGATACGCAGTATTTT. Protein product: CASSTTDTQYF. The whole variable domain, filled in from reference TRBV18 and TRBJ2-3, reads NAGVMQNPRHLVRRRGQEARLRCSPMKGHSHVYWYRQLPEEGLKFMVYLQKENIIDESGMPKERFSAEFPKEGPSILRIQQVVRGDSAAYFCASSTTDTQYFGPGTRLTVL.

This chain uses TRBV27 with TRBJ1-5; D is unclear. The V gene lost 2 bases and the J gene lost 7 bases, with 12 bases spanning the gap. Germline CDR1 is MNHEY and CDR2 is SMNVEV (reference sequence). This CDR3 contains 14 residues. The CDR3 loop is CASSLISGGQPQHF. The CDR3 DNA sequence: TGTGCCAGCAGTTTAATCTCGGGAGGACAGCCCCAGCATTTT.

This rearrangement joins TRBV28 to TRBJ1-6; TRBD1 matches at 9 bases. With 7 bases clipped from V and 9 bases from J, the junction kept 4 bases outside the gene matches. Per germline, CDR1 MDHEN and CDR2 SYDVKM. The CDR3 extends over 13 amino acids. CDR3 protein: CASTPDRGSPLHF. The CDR3 bases are TGTGCCAGCACCCCGGACAGGGGTTCACCCCTCCACTTT.